This T cell receptor beta chain came from a study of cytomegalovirus exposure and HLA in healthy donors. Findings of the study overall: A reported reduction in N-insertions relative to the approximately 670-donor mean was seen in an Asian-associated ancestry cluster in a later analysis. The CMV antigen specificity of a few CMV-associated chains was confirmed through in vitro analysis.

CDR1 and CDR2 (germline): SGHNT, YYREEE (reference sequence). Unmatched junction bases numbered 6, after V lost 0 bases and J lost 3 bases. CDR3 length: 17 amino acids. In this sample, this clone turned up once. Its target is unknown. It was with 60 Vbeta and 13 Jbeta primers that the PCR ran. Clones were read by immunoSEQ multiplex PCR, and TCRdb kept only the in-frame ones, dropping some. The sample carries fewer than 200,000 clones, 70% to 80% recorded once. The TCR sequence derives from a middle-aged woman in good health and CMV-seronegative. Sequenced material: PBMCs. The genes are TRBV5-4 and TRBJ1-4; 9 bases line up with TRBD1. CDR3 sequence reads: CASSLGRRDRANEKLFF. The CDR3 region has the DNA TGTGCCAGCAGCTTGGGGAGACGGGACAGGGCTAATGAAAAACTGTTTTTT.